This record looks at one TCR beta chain sequence and its context. These data are taken from a study of T cells expressing NK-cell markers. Across the whole study: Out of eight donors sequenced, seven tested HCMV-seropositive and the remaining one seronegative.

From its re-call of the 5' RACE reads, TCRdb lists each CDR3 protein once, without DNA. This table holds 200,000 to 300,000 distinct CDR3 sequences. There are 14 residues in the CDR3. Per germline, CDR1 LGHDT and CDR2 YNNKEL (reference sequence). This chain uses TRBV3-1 with TRBJ1-1. The clonotype comes from a woman between 18 and 70 years old in good health. Sequenced sample: blood T cells: a sorted CD56 or NKG2C T cell subset, CD4+ or CD8+ T cells, or bulk PBMC T cells (not recorded which). CDR3 loop: CASSPWTVEAEAFF.